This T cell receptor beta chain was profiled in a study of T cells in localized non-small cell lung cancer. About this clone: As yet, its antigen is unknown.

Using immunoSEQ multiplex PCR, the repertoire was profiled, and TCRdb retains in-frame clones only, with some absent. The sample shows 15,000 to 18,000 clones, 80% to 90% of them seen only once. This CDR3 comprises 16 residues. CDR1 is MNHNS, CDR2 SASEGT, per germline. The V gene lost 2 bases and the J gene lost 2 bases, with 13 bases spanning the gap. Study observations and caveats: Clonality of T cells reached its maximum in uninvolved adjacent lung, surpassing tumor. Higher T cell density in the blood was associated with longer overall survival, whereas higher adjacent-lung clonality associated with shorter survival. Paired adjacent lung recovered a median around 60 of the top 100 tumor clones. Owing to sequencing of a solitary tumor region, heterogeneity cannot be discounted.

This TCR came from a male donor aged 60 or over with stage II lung adenocarcinoma. This chain joins TRBV6-1 and TRBJ2-4; D is unresolved. The sequenced sample was peripheral blood mononuclear cells, obtained before any cancer treatment. This CDR3 reads CASSESARPPKNIQYF. The CDR3 DNA is TGTGCCAGCAGTGAAAGTGCTCGACCCCCCAAAAACATTCAGTACTTC.